The source of this T cell receptor beta chain is a study of blood T cell repertoires in COVID-19. For the study at large: Material from acute and convalescent COVID-19 was sourced from the United States, Italy and Spain.

In the original processing: Estimation of nucleated cell counts was performed using reference gene primer amplification. This table comes from immunoSEQ multiplex PCR, and its TCRdb copy is limited to in-frame clones, with some not included. V and J calls and clone size are given by that table; D and trimming were obtained from the DNA. This table holds approximately 200,000 clones, roughly 87% found once. CDR1 SNHLY and CDR2 FYNNEI come from the germline V gene. This CDR3 has 15 residues. Trimming removed 7 bases from V and 4 bases from J; junction bases left unmatched: 8. Participants spanned ages about 18 to 95 years and resided in roughly 22 US areas. Two negative PCRs, clearance, or symptom resolution were required of recovered Cohort 3 donors.

This receptor was identified in a man aged 25 to 45 who had recovered from COVID-19. The chain links TRBV2 to TRBJ2-1, with 9 positions matching TRBD1. Sequencing was performed on PBMCs or T cells enriched from blood (not recorded which). DNA of the CDR3: TGTGCCAGCATGACGCCGGGACAGGGATACAATGAGCAGTTCTTC. Translating gives CASMTPGQGYNEQFF.